This record covers a single TCR beta chain. Its specificity is unknown. A junction end diverges from the germline sequence, so it may reflect a read error. The CDR3 consists of 11 residues. Germline assignment: CDR1 MDHEN and CDR2 SYDVKM. The protocol was immunoSEQ multiplex PCR, while the TCRdb copy is restricted to in-frame clones and leaves out a portion. The sample shows about 87,000 clones, under 95% of them seen only once. The source of the sample is a study of Tregs in tolerant kidney transplant recipients. In the study overall: The nonmyeloablative bone marrow transplants came from related graft donors, with transient mixed chimerism. Overall study results and limits: In tolerant patients, donor-specific Tregs outgrew total Tregs, suggesting antigen-driven expansion. The most relevant donor-specific Treg TCRbeta repertoire apparently came from expansion with activated donor B cells. Nucleotide sequences could not be compared across some patients' samples due to primer changes.

The receptor comes from a human donor who received a combined kidney and bone marrow transplant. V gene TRBV28 combines with J gene TRBJ2-1, with D hard to call. The input for sequencing was CD4+ T cells from blood, taken before the transplant. CDR3 coding DNA: TGTGCCAGCAGTTACGCCCCCAGGATGGTCTTC. Protein: CASSYAPRMVF.